The entry below describes one T cell receptor beta chain. Antigen: not known. The naive CD8 population came from CD45RO-negative cells selected for CCR7, without terminally differentiated effector memory CD45RA+ cells. The sample belongs to a study of shared clonotypes between healthy human individuals. Study-level findings and limits: For naive CD4 cells, 4.5% to 6.5% of clonotypes were shared across a few donors.

In the sorted-subset replicate PCRs, about 200 ng DNA, roughly 30,000 T cell genomes, was used. As processed by the authors: Junction-only immunoSEQ data arrived without quality scores, meaning filtering differed. Libraries were prepared by immunoSEQ multiplex PCR; TCRdb keeps only in-frame clonotypes and omits some of them. The V and J calls and clone size are taken from that table; D and trimming were inferred from the DNA. Of under 600,000 clones listed, 95% to 98% are singletons. The CDR3 consists of 13 residues. The ends lost 3 bases at V and 5 bases at J; junction bases unmatched: 4. CDR1 SGHRS and CDR2 YFSETQ come from the germline V gene.

This clonotype originated in a man aged 30 to 39 in good health. Sequenced sample: naive CD8+ T cells sorted from blood. V gene TRBV5-1 combines with J gene TRBJ2-7, with TRBD2 matching 8 bases. The CDR3 spells CASSSPGGDEQYF. The CDR3 nucleotides are TGCGCCAGCAGCTCCCCGGGGGGGGACGAGCAGTACTTC.